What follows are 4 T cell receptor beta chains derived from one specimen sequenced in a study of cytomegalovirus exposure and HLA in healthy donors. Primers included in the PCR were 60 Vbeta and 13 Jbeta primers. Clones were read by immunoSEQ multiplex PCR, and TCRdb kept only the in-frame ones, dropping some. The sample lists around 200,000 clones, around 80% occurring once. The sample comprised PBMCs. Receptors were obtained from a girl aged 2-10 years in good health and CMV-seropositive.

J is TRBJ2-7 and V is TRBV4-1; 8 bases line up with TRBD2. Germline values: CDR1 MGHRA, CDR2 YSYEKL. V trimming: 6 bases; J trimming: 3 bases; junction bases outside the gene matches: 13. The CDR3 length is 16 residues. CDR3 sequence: CASSQATGTRFYEQYF. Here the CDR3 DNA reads TGCGCCAGCAGTCAGGCAACCGGGACTAGATTCTACGAGCAGTACTTC.

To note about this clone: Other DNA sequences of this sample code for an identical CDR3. CDR3 in DNA: TGTGCCAGCAGTTCATTAGCGGGAGGGTACAATGAGCAGTTCTTC. Protein: CASSSLAGGYNEQFF. The chain has TRBV11-2 and TRBJ2-1; 11 nucleotides agree with TRBD2. Germline trimming cut 6 bases from V and 4 bases from J; bases unmatched to any gene: 5. This CDR3 comprises 15 residues. CDR1 is SGHAT, CDR2 FQNNGV, per germline.

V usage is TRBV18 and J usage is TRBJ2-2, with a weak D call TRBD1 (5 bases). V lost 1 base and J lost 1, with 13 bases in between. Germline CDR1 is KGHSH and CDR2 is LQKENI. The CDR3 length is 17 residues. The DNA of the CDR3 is TGTGCCAGCTCACCACAGCTCCTGACAGAGAACACCGGGGAGCTGTTTTTT. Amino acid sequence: CASSPQLLTENTGELFF.

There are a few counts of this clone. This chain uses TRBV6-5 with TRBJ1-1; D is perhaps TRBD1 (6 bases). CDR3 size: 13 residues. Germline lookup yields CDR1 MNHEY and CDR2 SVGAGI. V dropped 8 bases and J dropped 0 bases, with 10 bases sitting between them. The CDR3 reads CASRSGVNTEAFF. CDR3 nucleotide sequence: TGTGCCAGCCGTTCAGGGGTGAACACTGAAGCTTTCTTT.